A selection of T cell receptor beta chains follows, all from one sample in a study of glioma-infiltrating T cells. MiXCR, applied by TCRdb to the multiplex PCR reads, yields one record per CDR3 protein. The sample includes approximately 90,000 distinct CDR3 sequences, 23% of them seen just once. Material: glioma tissue, nonneoplastic brain tissue, or PBMCs (not recorded which). The receptor source for this set is a human donor with low-grade glioma or glioblastoma, undergoing nonglioma brain surgery, or in good health (not recorded which). Each CDR3 is given with its conserved first and last residue. A D gene is named only where the DNA matches it firmly. Expanded clones get a size class; other rows say once, few or many, or leave the size out.

V gene	clone size	D gene	J gene	CDR3 DNA	CDR3 protein
TRBV5-4	few	TRBD2	TRBJ2-5	TGTGCCAGCAGCTTGGTTGGCCGCCGCGGACTAGCCCTACAAGAGACCCAGTACTTC	CASSLVGRRGLALQETQYF
TRBV20-1	many	NA	TRBJ1-2	TGCAGTGCCCGGGACGACATCGGAGGTAGAAATGGCTACACCTTC	CSARDDIGGRNGYTF
TRBV19	many	TRBD1	TRBJ1-5	TGTGCCACCTCTGACAGGGTTGGCAATCAGCCCCAGCATTTT	CATSDRVGNQPQHF
TRBV20-1	many	TRBD2	TRBJ2-1	TGCAGTGCACTAAGCGGGAGTCCCTACAATGAGCAGTTCTTC	CSALSGSPYNEQFF
TRBV6-2/TRBV6-3	many	NA	TRBJ1-6	TGTGCCAGCAGTAGCCTGGGGGACTTGAGCTCACCCCTCCACTTT	CASSSLGDLSSPLHF
TRBV3-1	many	NA	TRBJ2-7	TGTGCCAGCAGCCAAGGTGGAGGGGGCTACTACGAGCAGTACTTC	CASSQGGGGYYEQYF
TRBV12-3/TRBV12-4	many	NA	TRBJ1-2	TGTGCCAGCAGTTTAGCGCTGAATTTCTATGGCTACACCTTC	CASSLALNFYGYTF
TRBV15	many	NA	TRBJ1-1	TGTGCCACCGGGAAAGGTGGGGCAGAGACGAACACTGAAGCTTTCTTT	CATGKGGAETNTEAFF
TRBV7-8	few	NA	TRBJ2-7	TGTGCCAGCAGCTTTTTGGACGGGACCTACGAGCAGTACTTC	CASSFLDGTYEQYF
TRBV20-1	many	NA	TRBJ1-1	TGCAGTGCTAGAGATCGGCGGAGGAACACTGAAGCTTTCTTT	CSARDRRRNTEAFF
TRBV20-1	many	TRBD2	TRBJ2-1	TGCAGTGCTCCTGGGACTAGCGGGAGGGCCCTCGACAATGAGCAGTTCTTC	CSAPGTSGRALDNEQFF
TRBV7-9	NA	TRBD1	TRBJ1-5	TGTGCCAGCAGCTTAGGACAGGGCACTCAGCCCCAGCATTTT	CASSLGQGTQPQHF
TRBV6-1	many	TRBD1	TRBJ1-2	TGTGCCAGCAGGATGGACAGGGGAGGCAACTATGGCTACACCTTC	CASRMDRGGNYGYTF
TRBV6-6	many	NA	TRBJ2-3	TGTGCCAGCAGTTACAGGGGAGGTGGCACAGATACGCAGTATTTT	CASSYRGGGTDTQYF
TRBV7-2	many	NA	TRBJ1-6	TGTGCCAGCAGCTTAGTTCCAGGGTGGTCACCCCTCCACTTT	CASSLVPGWSPLHF
TRBV4-1	many	NA	TRBJ1-5	TGCGCCAGCAGCCAAGATTCCCTCCACTCCTTTGGCAATCAGCCCCAGCATTTT	CASSQDSLHSFGNQPQHF
TRBV12-3/TRBV12-4	many	NA	TRBJ1-1	TGTGCCAGCGACCGGGACACTATGAGGACTGAAGCTTTCTTT	CASDRDTMRTEAFF
TRBV24-1	NA	NA	TRBJ2-3	TGTGCCACCAGTGATCACAGGTTTCCAGATACGCAGTATTTT	CATSDHRFPDTQYF
TRBV7-6	many	NA	TRBJ1-3	TGTGCCAGCAGCTACCCGCCTGGAAACACCATATATTTT	CASSYPPGNTIYF
TRBV10-3	many	NA	TRBJ2-7	TGTGCCATCAGTGATCCGGGGCGACGGTCTACCTACGAGCAGTACTTC	CAISDPGRRSTYEQYF
TRBV19	NA	NA	TRBJ2-5	TGTGCCAGTAGGAGGTGGGGAGAGACCCAGTACTTC	CASRRWGETQYF